This entry describes one TCR beta chain. CDR1 is SGHTA and CDR2 is FQGNSA in the germline V gene. Trimming at V came to 5 bases and at J to 0 bases, leaving 12 bases not matched to a gene. This CDR3 is built from 17 residues. This entry comes from a study of T cell responses to AZD1222 COVID-19 vaccine. Measured with immunoSEQ multiplex PCR; TCRdb has only the in-frame clones, and not every one. There are approximately 110,000 clones in the sample; more than 90% occur only once, and roughly 2.2% lies in the top ten. The source of this sequence is an adult in good health. Sample: peripheral blood, taken on day 0 of AZD1222 vaccination. V gene TRBV7-2 combines with J gene TRBJ2-7; 8 nucleotides line up with TRBD1. The DNA of the CDR3 is TGTGCCAGCAGCATCATCTCCGGACAGGGACCCTCCTACGAGCAGTACTTC. Translating it yields CASSIISGQGPSYEQYF.